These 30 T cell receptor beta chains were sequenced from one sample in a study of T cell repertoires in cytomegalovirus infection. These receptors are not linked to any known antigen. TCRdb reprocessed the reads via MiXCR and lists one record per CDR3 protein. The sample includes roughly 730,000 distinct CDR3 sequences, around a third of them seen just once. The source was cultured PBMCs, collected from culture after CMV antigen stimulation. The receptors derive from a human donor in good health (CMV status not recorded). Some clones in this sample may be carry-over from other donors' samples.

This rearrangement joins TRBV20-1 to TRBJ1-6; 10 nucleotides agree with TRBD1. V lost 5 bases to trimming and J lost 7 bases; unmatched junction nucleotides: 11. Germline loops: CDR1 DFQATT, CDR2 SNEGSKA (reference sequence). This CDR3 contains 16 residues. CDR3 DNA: TGCAGTGCTCCGTCCCGGGACAGGGGACTCAATTCACCCCTCCACTTT. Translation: CSAPSRDRGLNSPLHF.

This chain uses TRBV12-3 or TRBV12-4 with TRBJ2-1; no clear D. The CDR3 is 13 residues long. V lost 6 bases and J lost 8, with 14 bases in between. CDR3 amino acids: CASSLTLNYEQFF. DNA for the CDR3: TGTGCCAGCAGCCTGACCTTAAATTATGAGCAGTTCTTC.

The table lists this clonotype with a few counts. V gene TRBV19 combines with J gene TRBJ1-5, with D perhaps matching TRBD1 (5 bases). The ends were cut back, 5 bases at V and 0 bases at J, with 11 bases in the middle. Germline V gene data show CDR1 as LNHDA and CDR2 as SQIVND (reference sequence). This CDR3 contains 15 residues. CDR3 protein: CASSLRVNSNQPQHF. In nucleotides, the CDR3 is TGTGCCAGTAGTCTCAGGGTCAATAGCAATCAGCCCCAGCATTTT.

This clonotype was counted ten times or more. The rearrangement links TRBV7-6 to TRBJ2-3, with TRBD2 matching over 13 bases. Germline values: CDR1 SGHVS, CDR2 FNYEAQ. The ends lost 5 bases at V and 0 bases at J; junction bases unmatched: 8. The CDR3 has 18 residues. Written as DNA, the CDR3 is TGTGCCAGCAGCACGACTAGCGGGAGGCAGTTTAGCACAGATACGCAGTATTTT. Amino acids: CASSTTSGRQFSTDTQYF. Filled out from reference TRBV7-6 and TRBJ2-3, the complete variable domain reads GAGVSQSPRYKVTKRGQDVALRCDPISGHVSLYWYRQALGQGPEFLTYFNYEAQQDKSGLPNDRFSAERPEGSISTLTIQRTEQRDSAMYRCASSTTSGRQFSTDTQYFGPGTRLTVL.

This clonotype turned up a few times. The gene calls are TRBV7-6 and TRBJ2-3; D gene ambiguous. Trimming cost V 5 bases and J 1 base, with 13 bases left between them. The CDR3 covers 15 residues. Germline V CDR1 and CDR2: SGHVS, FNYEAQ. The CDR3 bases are TGTGCCAGCAGCCCCGCCGCGGTGGGCACAGATACGCAGTATTTT. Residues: CASSPAAVGTDTQYF.

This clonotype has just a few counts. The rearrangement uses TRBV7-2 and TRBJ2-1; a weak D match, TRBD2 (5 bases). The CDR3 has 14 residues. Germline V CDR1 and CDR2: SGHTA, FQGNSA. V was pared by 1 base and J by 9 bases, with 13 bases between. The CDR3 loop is CASSLGPTGGEQFF. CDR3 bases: TGTGCCAGCAGCTTAGGCCCAACCGGAGGTGAGCAGTTCTTC.

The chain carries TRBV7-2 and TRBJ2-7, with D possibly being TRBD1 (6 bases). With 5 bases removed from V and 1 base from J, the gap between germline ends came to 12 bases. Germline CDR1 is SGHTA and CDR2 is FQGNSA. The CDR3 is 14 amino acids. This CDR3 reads CASSRIDRSYEQYF. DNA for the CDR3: TGTGCCAGCAGCCGTATTGACAGGTCCTACGAGCAGTACTTC.

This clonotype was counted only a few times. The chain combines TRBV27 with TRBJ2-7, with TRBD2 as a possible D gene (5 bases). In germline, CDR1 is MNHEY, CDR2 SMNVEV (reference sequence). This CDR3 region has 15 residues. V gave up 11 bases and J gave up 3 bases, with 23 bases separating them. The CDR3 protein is CAGIQRAVRVYEQYF. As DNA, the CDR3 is TGTGCCGGGATCCAGAGAGCGGTTCGGGTCTACGAGCAGTACTTC.

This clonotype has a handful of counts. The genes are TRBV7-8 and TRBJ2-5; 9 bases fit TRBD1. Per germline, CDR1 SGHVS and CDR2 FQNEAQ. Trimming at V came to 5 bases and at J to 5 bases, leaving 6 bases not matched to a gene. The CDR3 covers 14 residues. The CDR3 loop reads CASSQGTGTETQYF. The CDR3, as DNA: TGTGCCAGCAGCCAAGGGACAGGGACGGAGACCCAGTACTTC.

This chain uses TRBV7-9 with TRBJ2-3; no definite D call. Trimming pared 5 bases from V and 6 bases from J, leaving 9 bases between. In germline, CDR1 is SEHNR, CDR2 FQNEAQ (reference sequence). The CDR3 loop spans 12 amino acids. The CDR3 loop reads CASSTPEDTQYF. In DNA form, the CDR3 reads TGTGCCAGCAGCACACCGGAGGATACGCAGTATTTT. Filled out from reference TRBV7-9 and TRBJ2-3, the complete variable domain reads DTGVSQNPRHKITKRGQNVTFRCDPISEHNRLYWYRQTLGQGPEFLTYFQNEAQLEKSRLLSDRFSAERPKGSFSTLEIQRTEQGDSAMYLCASSTPEDTQYFGPGTRLTVL.

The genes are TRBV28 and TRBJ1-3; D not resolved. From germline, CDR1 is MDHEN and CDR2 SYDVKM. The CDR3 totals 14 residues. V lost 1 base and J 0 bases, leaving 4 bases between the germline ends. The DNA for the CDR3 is TGTGCCAGCAGTTTATACTACTCTGGAAACACCATATATTTT. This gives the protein CASSLYYSGNTIYF.

The CDR3 reads CASRRTSGGEGTQYF. CDR3 bases: TGTGCCAGCAGACGCACAAGCGGGGGGGAGGGGACGCAGTATTTT. The rearrangement uses TRBV7-8 and TRBJ2-3, with TRBD2 matching 10 bases. The CDR3 has 15 amino acids. Trimming removed 6 bases from V and 9 bases from J; junction bases left unmatched: 12. Per the germline V gene, CDR1 is SGHVS and CDR2 is FQNEAQ.

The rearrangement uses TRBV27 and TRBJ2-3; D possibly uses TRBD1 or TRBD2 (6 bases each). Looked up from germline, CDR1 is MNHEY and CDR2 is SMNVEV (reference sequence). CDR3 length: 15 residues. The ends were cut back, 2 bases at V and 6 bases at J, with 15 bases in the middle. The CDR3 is CASSLRGGRPDTQYF. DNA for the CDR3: TGTGCCAGCAGTTTACGAGGGGGGCGTCCCGATACGCAGTATTTT.

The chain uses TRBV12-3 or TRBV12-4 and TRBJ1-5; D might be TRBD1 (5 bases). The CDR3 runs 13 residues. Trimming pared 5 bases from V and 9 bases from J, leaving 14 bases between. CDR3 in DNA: TGTGCCAGCAGTCCAGGGTTATTAGGGCCCCAGCATTTT. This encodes CASSPGLLGPQHF.

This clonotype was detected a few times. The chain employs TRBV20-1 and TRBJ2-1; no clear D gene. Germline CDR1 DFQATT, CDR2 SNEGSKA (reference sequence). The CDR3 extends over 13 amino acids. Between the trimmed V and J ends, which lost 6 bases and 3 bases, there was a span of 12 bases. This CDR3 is CSAAGPSYNEQFF. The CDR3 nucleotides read TGCAGTGCCGCTGGGCCTAGCTACAATGAGCAGTTCTTC.

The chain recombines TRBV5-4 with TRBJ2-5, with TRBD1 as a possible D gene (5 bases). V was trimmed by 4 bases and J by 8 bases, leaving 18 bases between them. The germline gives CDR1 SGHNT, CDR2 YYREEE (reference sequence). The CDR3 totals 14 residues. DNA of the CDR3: TGTGCCAGCAGCCCCCGAGGACAAACCGAAACCCAGTACTTC. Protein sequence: CASSPRGQTETQYF.

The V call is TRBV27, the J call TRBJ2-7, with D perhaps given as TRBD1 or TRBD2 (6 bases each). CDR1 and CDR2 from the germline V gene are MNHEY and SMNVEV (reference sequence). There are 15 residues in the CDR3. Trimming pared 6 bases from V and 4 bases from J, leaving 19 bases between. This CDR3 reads CASSKGGGSPYEQYF. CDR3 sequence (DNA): TGTGCCAGCAGCAAGGGGGGCGGGTCCCCTTACGAGCAGTACTTC.

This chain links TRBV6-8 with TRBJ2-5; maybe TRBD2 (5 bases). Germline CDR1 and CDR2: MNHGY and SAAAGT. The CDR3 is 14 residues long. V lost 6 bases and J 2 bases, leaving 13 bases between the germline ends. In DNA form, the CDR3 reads TGTGCCAGCAGCCCTACCGGGAAGCAAGAGACCCAGTACTTC. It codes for CASSPTGKQETQYF.

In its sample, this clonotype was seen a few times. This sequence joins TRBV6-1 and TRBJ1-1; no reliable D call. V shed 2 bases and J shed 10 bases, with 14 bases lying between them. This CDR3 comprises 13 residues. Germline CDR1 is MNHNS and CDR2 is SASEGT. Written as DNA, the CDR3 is TGTGCCAGCAGTGAATCTAGGGAGCTGGGAGCTTTCTTT. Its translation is CASSESRELGAFF.

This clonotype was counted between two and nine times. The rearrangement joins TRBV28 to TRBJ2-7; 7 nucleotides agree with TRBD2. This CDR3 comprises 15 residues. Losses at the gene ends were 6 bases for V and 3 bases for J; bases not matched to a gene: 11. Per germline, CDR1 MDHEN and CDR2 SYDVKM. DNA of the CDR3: TGTGCCAGCAGCATACCCCCGGGACTAAACTACGAGCAGTACTTC. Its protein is CASSIPPGLNYEQYF.

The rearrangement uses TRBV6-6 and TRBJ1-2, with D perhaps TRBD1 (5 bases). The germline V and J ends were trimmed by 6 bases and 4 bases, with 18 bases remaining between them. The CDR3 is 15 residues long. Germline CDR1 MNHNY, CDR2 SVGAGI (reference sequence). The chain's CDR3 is CASSDWDSYPYGYTF. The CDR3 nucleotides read TGTGCCAGCAGCGATTGGGACTCATATCCCTATGGCTACACCTTC.

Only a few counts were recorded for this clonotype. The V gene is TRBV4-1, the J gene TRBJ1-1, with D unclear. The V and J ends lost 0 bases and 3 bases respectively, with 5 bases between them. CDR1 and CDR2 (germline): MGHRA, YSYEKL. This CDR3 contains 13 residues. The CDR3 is CASSQDWDTEAFF. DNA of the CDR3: TGCGCCAGCAGCCAAGATTGGGACACTGAAGCTTTCTTT.

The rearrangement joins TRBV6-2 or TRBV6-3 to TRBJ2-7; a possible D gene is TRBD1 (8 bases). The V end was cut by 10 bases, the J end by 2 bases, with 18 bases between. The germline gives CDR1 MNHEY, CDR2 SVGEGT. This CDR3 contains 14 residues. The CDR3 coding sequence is TGTGCCACTAAAGCGGGGACAGGAGCCTACGAGCAGTACTTC. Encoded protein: CATKAGTGAYEQYF.

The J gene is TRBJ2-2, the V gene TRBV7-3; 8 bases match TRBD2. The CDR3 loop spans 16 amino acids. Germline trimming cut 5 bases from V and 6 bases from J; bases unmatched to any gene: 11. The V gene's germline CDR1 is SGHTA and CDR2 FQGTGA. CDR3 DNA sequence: TGTGCCAGCAGCCGGGCCTGGCAGCGGGGGCCCGGGGAGCTGTTTTTT. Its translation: CASSRAWQRGPGELFF.

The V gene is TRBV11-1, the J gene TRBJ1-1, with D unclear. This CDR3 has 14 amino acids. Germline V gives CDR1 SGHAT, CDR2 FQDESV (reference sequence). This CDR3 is CASGRQTMNTEAFF. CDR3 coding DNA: TGTGCTAGCGGGCGCCAGACGATGAACACTGAAGCTTTCTTT. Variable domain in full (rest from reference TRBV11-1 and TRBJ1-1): EAEVAQSPRYKITEKSQAVAFWCDPISGHATLYWYRQILGQGPELLVQFQDESVVDDSQLPKDRFSAERLKGVDSTLKIQPAELGDSAMYLCASGRQTMNTEAFFGQGTRLTVV.

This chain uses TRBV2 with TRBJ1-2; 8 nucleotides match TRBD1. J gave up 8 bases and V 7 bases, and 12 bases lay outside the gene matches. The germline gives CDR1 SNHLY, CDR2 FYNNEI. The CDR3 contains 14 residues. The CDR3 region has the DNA TGTGCCAGCACTACCAGACAGGGGCAAGGGGGCTACACCTTC. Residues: CASTTRQGQGGYTF.

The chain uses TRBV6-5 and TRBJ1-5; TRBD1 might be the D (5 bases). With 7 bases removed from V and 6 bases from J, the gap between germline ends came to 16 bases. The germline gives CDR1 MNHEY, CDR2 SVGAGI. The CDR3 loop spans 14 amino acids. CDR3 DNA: TGTGCCAGCACCACTAGTGGCCAGGGTCAGCCCCAGCATTTT. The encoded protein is CASTTSGQGQPQHF.

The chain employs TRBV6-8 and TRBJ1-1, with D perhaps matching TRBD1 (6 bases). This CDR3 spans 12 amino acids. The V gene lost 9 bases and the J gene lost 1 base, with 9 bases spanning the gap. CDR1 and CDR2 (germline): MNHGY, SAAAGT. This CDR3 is CARQGGNTEAFF. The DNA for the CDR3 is TGTGCCAGACAGGGAGGGAACACTGAAGCTTTCTTT.

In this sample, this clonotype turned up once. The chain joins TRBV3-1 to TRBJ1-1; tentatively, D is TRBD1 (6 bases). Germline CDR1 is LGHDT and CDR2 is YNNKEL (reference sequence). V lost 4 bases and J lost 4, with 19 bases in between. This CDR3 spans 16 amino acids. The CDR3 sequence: CASSRTEQGLGTEAFF. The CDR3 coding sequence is TGTGCCAGCAGCCGGACGGAGCAGGGGCTGGGCACTGAAGCTTTCTTT.

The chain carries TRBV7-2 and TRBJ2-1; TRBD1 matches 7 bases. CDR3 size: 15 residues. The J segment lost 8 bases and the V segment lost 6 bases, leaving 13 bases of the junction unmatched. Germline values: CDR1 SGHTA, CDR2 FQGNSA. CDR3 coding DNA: TGTGCCAGCAGGGTCCTGAGGGGGCCGCGGGATGAGCAGTTCTTC. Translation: CASRVLRGPRDEQFF.